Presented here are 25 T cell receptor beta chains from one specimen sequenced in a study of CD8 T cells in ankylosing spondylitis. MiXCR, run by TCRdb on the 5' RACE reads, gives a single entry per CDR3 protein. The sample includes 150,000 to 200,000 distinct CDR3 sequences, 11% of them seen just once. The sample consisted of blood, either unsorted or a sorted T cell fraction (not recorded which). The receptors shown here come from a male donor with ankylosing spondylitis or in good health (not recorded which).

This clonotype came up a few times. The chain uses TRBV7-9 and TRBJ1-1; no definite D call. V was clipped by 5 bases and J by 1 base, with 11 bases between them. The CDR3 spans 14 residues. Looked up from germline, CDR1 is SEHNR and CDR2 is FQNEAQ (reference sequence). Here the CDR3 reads CASSQIMGNTEAFF. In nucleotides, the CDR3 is TGTGCCAGCAGCCAGATTATGGGGAACACTGAAGCTTTCTTT.

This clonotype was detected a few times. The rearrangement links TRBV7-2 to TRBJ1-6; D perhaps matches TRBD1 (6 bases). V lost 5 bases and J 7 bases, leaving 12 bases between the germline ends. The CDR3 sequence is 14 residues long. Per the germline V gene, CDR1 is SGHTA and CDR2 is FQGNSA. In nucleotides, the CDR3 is TGTGCCAGCAGCATTACAGGGTACAATTCACCCCTCCACTTT. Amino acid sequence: CASSITGYNSPLHF. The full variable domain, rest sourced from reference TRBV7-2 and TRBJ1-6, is GAGVSQSPSNKVTEKGKDVELRCDPISGHTALYWYRQSLGQGLEFLIYFQGNSAPDKSGLPSDRFSAERTGGSVSTLTIQRTQQEDSAVYLCASSITGYNSPLHFGNGTRLTVT.

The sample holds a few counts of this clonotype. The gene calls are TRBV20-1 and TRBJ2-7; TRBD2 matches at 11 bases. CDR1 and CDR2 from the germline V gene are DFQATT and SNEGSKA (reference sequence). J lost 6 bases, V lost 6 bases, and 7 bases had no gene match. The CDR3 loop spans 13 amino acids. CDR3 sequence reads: CSATGLADFEQYF. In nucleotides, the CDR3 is TGCAGTGCAACGGGACTAGCGGATTTCGAGCAGTACTTC.

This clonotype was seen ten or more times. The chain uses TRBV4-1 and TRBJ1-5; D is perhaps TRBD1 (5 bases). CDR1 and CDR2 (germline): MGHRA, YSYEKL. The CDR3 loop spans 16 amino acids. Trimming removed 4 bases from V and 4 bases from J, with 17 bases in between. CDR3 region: CASSPWVVAGNQPQHF. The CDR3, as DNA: TGCGCCAGCAGCCCCTGGGTGGTGGCAGGGAATCAGCCCCAGCATTTT.

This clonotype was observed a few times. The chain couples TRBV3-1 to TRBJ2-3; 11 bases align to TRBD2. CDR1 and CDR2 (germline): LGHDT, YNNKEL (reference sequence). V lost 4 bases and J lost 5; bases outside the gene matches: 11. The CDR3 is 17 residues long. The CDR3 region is CASSRDSGRALGDTQYF. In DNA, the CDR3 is TGTGCCAGCAGCCGGGATAGCGGGAGGGCCCTCGGAGATACGCAGTATTTT.

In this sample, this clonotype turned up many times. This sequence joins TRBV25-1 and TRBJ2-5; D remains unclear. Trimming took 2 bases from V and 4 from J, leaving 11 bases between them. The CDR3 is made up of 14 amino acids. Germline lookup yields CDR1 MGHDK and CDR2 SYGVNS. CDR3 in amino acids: CASSETRLAETQYF. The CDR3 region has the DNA TGTGCCAGCAGTGAAACCCGGCTGGCAGAGACCCAGTACTTC.

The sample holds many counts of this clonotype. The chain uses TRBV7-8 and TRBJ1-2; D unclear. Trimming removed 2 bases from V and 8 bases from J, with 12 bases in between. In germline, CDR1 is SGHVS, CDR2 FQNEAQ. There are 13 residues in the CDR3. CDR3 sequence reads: CASSLSVGSGYTF. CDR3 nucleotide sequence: TGTGCCAGCAGCTTAAGTGTGGGCTCCGGCTACACCTTC.

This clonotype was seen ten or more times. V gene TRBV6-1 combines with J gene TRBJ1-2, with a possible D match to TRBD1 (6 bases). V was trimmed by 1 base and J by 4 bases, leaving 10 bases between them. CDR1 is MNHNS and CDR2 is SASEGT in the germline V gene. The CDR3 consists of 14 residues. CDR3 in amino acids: CASSEGTEFYGYTF. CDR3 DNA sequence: TGTGCCAGCAGTGAAGGGACAGAATTCTATGGCTACACCTTC.

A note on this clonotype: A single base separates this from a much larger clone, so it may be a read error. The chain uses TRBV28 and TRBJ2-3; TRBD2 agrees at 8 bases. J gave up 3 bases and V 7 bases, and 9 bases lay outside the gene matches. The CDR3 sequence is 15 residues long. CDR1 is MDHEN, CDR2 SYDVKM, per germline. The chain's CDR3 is CASTVVAGWTDTQYF. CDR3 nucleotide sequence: TGTGCCAGCACCGTGGTAGCGGGGTGGACAGATACGCAGTATTTT. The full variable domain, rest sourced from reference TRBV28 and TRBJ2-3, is DVKVTQSSRYLVKRTGEKVFLECVQDMDHENMFWYRQDPGLGLRLIYFSYDVKMKEKGDIPEGYSVSREKKERFSLILESASTNQTSMYLCASTVVAGWTDTQYFGPGTRLTVL.

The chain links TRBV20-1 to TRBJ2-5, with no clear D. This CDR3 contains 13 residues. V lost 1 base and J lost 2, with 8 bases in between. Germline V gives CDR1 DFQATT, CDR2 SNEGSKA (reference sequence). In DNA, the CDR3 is TGCAGTGCTAGAGGTAGTTGGCAAGAGACCCAGTACTTC. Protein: CSARGSWQETQYF.

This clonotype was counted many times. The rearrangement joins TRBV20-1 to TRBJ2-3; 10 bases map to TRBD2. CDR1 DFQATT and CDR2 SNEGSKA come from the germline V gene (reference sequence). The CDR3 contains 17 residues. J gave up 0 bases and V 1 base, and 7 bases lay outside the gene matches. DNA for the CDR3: TGCAGTGCTAGAGGTCTAGCGGGGGTGGCTAGCACAGATACGCAGTATTTT. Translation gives CSARGLAGVASTDTQYF.

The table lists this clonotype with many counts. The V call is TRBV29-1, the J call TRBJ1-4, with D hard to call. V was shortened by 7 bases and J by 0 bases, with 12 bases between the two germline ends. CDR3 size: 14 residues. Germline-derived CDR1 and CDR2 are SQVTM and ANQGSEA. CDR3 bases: TGCAGCGCCACCGACCGGGCAACTAATGAAAAACTGTTTTTT. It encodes CSATDRATNEKLFF.

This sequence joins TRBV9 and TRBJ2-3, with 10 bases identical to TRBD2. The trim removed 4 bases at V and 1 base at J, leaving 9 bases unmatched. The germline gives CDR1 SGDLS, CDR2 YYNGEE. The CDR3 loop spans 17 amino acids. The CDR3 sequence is CASSKSSGGAGTDTQYF. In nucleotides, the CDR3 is TGTGCCAGCAGCAAGTCGAGCGGGGGGGCCGGCACAGATACGCAGTATTTT.

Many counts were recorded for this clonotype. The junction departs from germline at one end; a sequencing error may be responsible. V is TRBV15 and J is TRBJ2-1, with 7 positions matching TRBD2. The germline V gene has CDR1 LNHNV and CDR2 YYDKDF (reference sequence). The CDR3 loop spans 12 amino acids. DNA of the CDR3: TGTGCCACCAGTGGGAGCGGGAATGGGCAGTTCTTC. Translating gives CATSGSGNGQFF.

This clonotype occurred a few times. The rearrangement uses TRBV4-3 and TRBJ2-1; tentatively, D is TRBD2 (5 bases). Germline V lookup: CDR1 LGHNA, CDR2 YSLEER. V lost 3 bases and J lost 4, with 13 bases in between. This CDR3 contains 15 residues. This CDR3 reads CASSQGVRTYNEQFF. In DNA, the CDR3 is TGCGCCAGCAGCCAGGGAGTAAGGACGTACAATGAGCAGTTCTTC.

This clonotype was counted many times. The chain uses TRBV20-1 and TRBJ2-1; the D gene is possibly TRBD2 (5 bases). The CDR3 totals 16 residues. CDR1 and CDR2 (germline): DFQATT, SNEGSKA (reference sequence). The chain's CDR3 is CSIGLARNIGYNEQFF. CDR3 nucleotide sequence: TGCAGCATAGGTCTAGCCCGAAATATTGGCTACAATGAGCAGTTCTTC.

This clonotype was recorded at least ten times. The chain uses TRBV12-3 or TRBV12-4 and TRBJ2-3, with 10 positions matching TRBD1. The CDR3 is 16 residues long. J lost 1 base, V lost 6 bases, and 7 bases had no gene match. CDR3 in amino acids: CASRHDRGRGTDTQYF. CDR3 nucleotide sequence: TGTGCCAGCAGGCATGACAGGGGGCGAGGCACAGATACGCAGTATTTT.

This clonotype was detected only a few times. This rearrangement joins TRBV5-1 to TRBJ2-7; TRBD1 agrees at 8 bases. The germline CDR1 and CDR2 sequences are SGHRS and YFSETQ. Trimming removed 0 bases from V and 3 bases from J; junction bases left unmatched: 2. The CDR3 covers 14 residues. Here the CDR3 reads CASSLGDRGYEQYF. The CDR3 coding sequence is TGCGCCAGCAGCTTGGGTGACAGGGGCTACGAGCAGTACTTC.

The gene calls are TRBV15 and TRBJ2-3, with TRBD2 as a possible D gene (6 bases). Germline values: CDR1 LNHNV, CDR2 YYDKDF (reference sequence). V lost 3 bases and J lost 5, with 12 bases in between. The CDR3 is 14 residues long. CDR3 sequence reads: CATSSPWGEDTQYF. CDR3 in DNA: TGTGCCACCAGCAGTCCCTGGGGGGAAGATACGCAGTATTTT.

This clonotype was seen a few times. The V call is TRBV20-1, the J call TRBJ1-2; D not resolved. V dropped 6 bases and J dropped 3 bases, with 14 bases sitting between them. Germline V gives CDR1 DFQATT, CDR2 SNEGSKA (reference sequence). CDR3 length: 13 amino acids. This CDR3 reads CSAPPGGDYGYTF. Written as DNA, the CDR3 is TGCAGTGCCCCCCCCGGCGGGGACTATGGCTACACCTTC.

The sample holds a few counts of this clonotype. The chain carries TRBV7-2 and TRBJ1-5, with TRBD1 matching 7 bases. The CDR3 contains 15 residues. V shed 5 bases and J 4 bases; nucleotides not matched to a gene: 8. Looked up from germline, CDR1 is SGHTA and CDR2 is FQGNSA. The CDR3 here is CASSPRTGANQPQHF. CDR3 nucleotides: TGTGCCAGCAGCCCAAGGACAGGCGCGAATCAGCCCCAGCATTTT.

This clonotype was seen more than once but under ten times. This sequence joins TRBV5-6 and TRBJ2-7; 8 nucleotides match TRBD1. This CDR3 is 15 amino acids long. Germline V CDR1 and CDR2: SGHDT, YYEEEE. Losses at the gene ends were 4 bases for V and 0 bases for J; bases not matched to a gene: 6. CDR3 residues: CASSPGTGSSYEQYF. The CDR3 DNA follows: TGTGCCAGCAGCCCAGGGACAGGTTCCTCCTACGAGCAGTACTTC.

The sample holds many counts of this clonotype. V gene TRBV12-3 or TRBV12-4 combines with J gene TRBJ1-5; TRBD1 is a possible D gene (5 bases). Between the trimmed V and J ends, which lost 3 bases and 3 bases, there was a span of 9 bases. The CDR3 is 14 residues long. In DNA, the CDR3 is TGTGCCAGCAGTTTGGGGGGAACCAATCAGCCCCAGCATTTT. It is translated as CASSLGGTNQPQHF.

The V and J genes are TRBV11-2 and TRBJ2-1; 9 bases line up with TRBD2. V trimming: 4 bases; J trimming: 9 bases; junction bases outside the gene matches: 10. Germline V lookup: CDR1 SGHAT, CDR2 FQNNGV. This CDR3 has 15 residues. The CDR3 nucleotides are TGTGCCAGCAGCTCGGTGGGACTAGCAATGGGTGAGCAGTTCTTC. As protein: CASSSVGLAMGEQFF.

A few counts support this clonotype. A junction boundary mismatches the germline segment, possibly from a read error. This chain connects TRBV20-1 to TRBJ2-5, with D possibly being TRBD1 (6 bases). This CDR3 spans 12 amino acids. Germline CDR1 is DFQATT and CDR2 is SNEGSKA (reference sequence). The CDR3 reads CSAGTKQEAQYF. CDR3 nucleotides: TGCAGTGCCGGGACAAAGCAAGAGGCCCAGTACTTC.